The 12 T cell receptor beta chains below all came from one sample that was sequenced in a study of control samples from healthy donors and cancer patients. This table comes from immunoSEQ multiplex PCR, and its TCRdb copy is limited to in-frame clones, with some not included. The repertoire includes about 160,000 clones, about 90% of them detected once, and about 12% sits in the top ten. The sequenced material came from blood. The receptors shown here come from a man aged 25-45 years in good health.

The chain couples TRBV6-5 to TRBJ2-5, with D possibly TRBD2 on 6 matching bases. Trimming left V 2 bases short and J 5 bases short, with 12 bases between. Germline-derived CDR1 and CDR2 are MNHEY and SVGAGI. The CDR3 loop spans 14 amino acids. The CDR3 DNA reads TGTGCCAGCAGTTACGGCGGGATAGAGGAGACCCAGTACTTC. Amino acid sequence: CASSYGGIEETQYF.

CDR3 region: CASSFRTSGRGEQFF. CDR3 DNA sequence: TGTGCCAGCAGCTTTAGGACTAGCGGGAGAGGTGAGCAGTTCTTC. This chain connects TRBV13 to TRBJ2-1, with 13 bases lining up with TRBD2. The CDR3 loop spans 15 amino acids. The trim removed 3 bases at V and 9 bases at J, leaving 5 bases unmatched. Germline V gene sequence: CDR1 PRHDT, CDR2 FYEKMQ (reference sequence).

The chain is built from TRBV9 and TRBJ2-7; the D is unclear. The CDR3 is 13 amino acids. Per germline, CDR1 SGDLS and CDR2 YYNGEE. Trimming removed 3 bases at V and 7 bases at J, with 14 bases between. This CDR3 reads CASSARLVGEQYF. The DNA of the CDR3 is TGTGCCAGCAGCGCCAGACTGGTGGGAGAGCAGTACTTC.

This rearrangement joins TRBV7-9 to TRBJ1-2, with 7 bases that match TRBD1. Per the germline V gene, CDR1 is SEHNR and CDR2 is FQNEAQ (reference sequence). This CDR3 region has 15 residues. Unmatched junction bases numbered 7, after V lost 1 base and J lost 5 bases. The DNA for the CDR3 is TGTGCCAGCAGCTTAGAGGGGGACAGCTTATATGGCTACACCTTC. It yields the protein CASSLEGDSLYGYTF.

The chain is built from TRBV5-1 and TRBJ1-1, with D unclear. Trimming took 1 base from V and 1 from J, leaving 8 bases between them. The CDR3 is 14 amino acids. CDR1 is SGHRS, CDR2 YFSETQ, per germline. Here the CDR3 DNA reads TGCGCCAGCAGCTTGTTCGTACAGAACACTGAAGCTTTCTTT. Amino acids: CASSLFVQNTEAFF.

The genes are TRBV5-5 and TRBJ2-5, with D unresolved. Per germline, CDR1 SGHKS and CDR2 YYEKEE (reference sequence). Deletions cut 0 bases from V and 5 bases from J, with 5 bases between. This CDR3 spans 12 amino acids. CDR3 DNA sequence: TGTGCCAGCAGCTTGGTCTTGGAGACCCAGTACTTC. The encoded protein is CASSLVLETQYF.

This clone was counted only a few times. The V gene is TRBV1, the J gene TRBJ2-4; TRBD2 is the table's D call, not checked against the DNA. TRBV1 corresponds to a pseudogene. The CDR3 loop spans 19 amino acids. This CDR3 reads CTSSQDQGGRTSHFNIQYF. The DNA for the CDR3 is TGCACCAGCAGCCAAGATCAGGGCGGGAGGACGTCCCATTTTAACATTCAGTACTTC.

This chain uses TRBV3-1 (or the pseudogene TRBV3-2) with TRBJ1-6; 8 bases map to TRBD1. V shed 0 bases and J 8 bases; nucleotides not matched to a gene: 6. This CDR3 is built from 16 residues. The V gene's germline CDR1 is LGHDT and CDR2 YNNKEL (reference sequence). The CDR3 sequence: CASSQDLTGAYSPLHF. As DNA, the CDR3 is TGTGCCAGCAGCCAAGATCTGACAGGGGCCTATTCACCCCTCCACTTT.

The V gene is TRBV28, the J gene TRBJ2-6; D is undetermined. Germline V gene lookup returns CDR1 MDHEN and CDR2 SYDVKM. There are 15 residues in the CDR3. V was shortened by 8 bases and J by 4 bases, with 15 bases between the two germline ends. CDR3 residues: CASRSPHLGANVLTF. DNA of the CDR3: TGTGCCAGCCGTTCCCCTCACCTCGGGGCCAACGTCCTGACTTTC. Using reference TRBV28 and TRBJ2-6 for the parts outside the CDR3, the full variable domain is DVKVTQSSRYLVKRTGEKVFLECVQDMDHENMFWYRQDPGLGLRLIYFSYDVKMKEKGDIPEGYSVSREKKERFSLILESASTNQTSMYLCASRSPHLGANVLTFGAGSRLTVL.

The chain couples TRBV29-1 to TRBJ1-1; D is unresolved. This CDR3 comprises 14 residues. V shed 7 bases and J shed 4 bases, with 19 bases lying between them. Germline V gene sequence: CDR1 SQVTM, CDR2 ANQGSEA. The CDR3 sequence: CSAVGRLTVTEAFF. Written as DNA, the CDR3 is TGCAGCGCCGTCGGCCGTTTAACGGTCACTGAAGCTTTCTTT.

This chain links TRBV28 with TRBJ1-5; tentatively, D is TRBD1 (6 bases). The CDR3 is made up of 15 amino acids. Germline V CDR1 and CDR2: MDHEN, SYDVKM. V lost 5 bases and J 4 bases, leaving 15 bases between the germline ends. The CDR3 nucleotides read TGTGCCAGCAGTCGGGACACCATAGGAAATCAGCCCCAGCATTTT. It yields the protein CASSRDTIGNQPQHF.

This clone is a singleton in its sample. V and J are TRBV15 and TRBJ2-6, with 8 bases identical to TRBD1. The CDR3 length is 19 residues. CDR1 and CDR2 (germline): LNHNV, YYDKDF (reference sequence). With 3 bases clipped from V and 0 bases from J, the junction kept 10 bases outside the gene matches. The CDR3 coding sequence is TGTGCCACCAGCAGGTTTAAACCGGGACAGGCCTCTGGGGCCAACGTCCTGACTTTC. Translated: CATSRFKPGQASGANVLTF.